The sequence of this TCR beta chain was determined in a study of blood T cell repertoires in COVID-19. With V trimmed by 9 bases and J by 4 bases, 11 bases remained unmatched. The germline V gene encodes CDR1 SGHRS and CDR2 YFSETQ. This CDR3 has 14 amino acids. The data were produced by immunoSEQ multiplex PCR, yet TCRdb's version contains in-frame clones alone and is incomplete. The sample has about 230,000 clones; roughly nine tenths are singletons. Sequencing was done on a sample of PBMCs or T cells enriched from blood (not recorded which). This chain links TRBV5-1 with TRBJ2-3; 7 nucleotides align to TRBD1. This clonotype originated in a woman aged 45-65 years in a cohort exposed to, infected with or recovered from COVID-19 (not recorded which). CDR3 nucleotides: TGCGCCACTAAGACAGGGACCGGGTCAGATACGCAGTATTTT. Translating it yields CATKTGTGSDTQYF. The complete variable domain, with remaining parts taken from reference TRBV5-1 and TRBJ2-3, reads KAGVTQTPRYLIKTRGQQVTLSCSPISGHRSVSWYQQTPGQGLQFLFEYFSETQRNKGNFPGRFSGRQFSNSRSEMNVSTLELGDSALYLCATKTGTGSDTQYFGPGTRLTVL.